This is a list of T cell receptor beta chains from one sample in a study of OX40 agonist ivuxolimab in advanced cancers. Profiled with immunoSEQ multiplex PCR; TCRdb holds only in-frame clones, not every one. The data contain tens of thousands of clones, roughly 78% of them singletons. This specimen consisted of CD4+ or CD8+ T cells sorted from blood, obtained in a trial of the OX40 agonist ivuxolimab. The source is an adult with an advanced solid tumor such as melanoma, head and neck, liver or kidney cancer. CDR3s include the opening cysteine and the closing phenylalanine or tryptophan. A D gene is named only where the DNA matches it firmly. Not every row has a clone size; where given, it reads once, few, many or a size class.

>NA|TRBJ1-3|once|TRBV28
CASTDPSGNTIYF
TGTGCCAGCACCGACCCCTCTGGAAACACCATATATTTT
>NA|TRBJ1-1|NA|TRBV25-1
CASIDTRAKGLLSEAFF
TGTGCCAGCATCGATACCAGGGCTAAGGGGTTACTCTCTGAAGCTTTCTTT
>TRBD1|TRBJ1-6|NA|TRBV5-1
CASSQGQGTNNSPLHF
TGCGCCAGCAGCCAGGGACAGGGGACGAATAATTCACCCCTCCACTTT
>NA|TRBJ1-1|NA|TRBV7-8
CASSSLPQQDNTEAFF
TGTGCCAGCAGCTCTCTGCCCCAACAGGACAACACTGAAGCTTTCTTT
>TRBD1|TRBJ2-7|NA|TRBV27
CASSPSSGTGWAEQYF
TGTGCCAGCAGTCCGTCCTCCGGGACAGGTTGGGCCGAGCAGTACTTC
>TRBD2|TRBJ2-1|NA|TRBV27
CASSTPSGVSSYNEQFF
TGTGCCAGCAGTACTCCTAGCGGGGTTAGCTCCTACAATGAGCAGTTCTTC
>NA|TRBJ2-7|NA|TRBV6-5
CASSTYYEQYF
TGTGCCAGCAGCACCTACTACGAGCAGTACTTC
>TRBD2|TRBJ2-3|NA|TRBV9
CASSAIRTSGRRGTDTQYF
TGTGCCAGCAGCGCCATCCGGACTAGCGGGAGACGGGGCACAGATACGCAGTATTTT
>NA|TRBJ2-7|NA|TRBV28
CASSSPLEQYF
TGTGCCAGCAGTTCTCCTCTCGAGCAGTACTTC
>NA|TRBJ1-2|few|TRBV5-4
CASSLAEGYGYTF
TGTGCCAGCAGCTTGGCCGAGGGTTATGGCTACACCTTC
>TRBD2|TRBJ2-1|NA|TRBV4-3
CASSTSGSNEQFF
TGCGCCAGCAGTACTAGCGGGAGTAATGAGCAGTTCTTC
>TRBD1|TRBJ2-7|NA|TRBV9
CASSVTGAGRGEQYF
TGTGCCAGCAGCGTGACAGGGGCAGGTCGTGGCGAGCAGTACTTC
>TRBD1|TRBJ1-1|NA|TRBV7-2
CASSPRTGVISEAFF
TGTGCCAGCAGCCCTCGGACAGGGGTCATTTCTGAAGCTTTCTTT
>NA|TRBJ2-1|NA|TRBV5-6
CASSSDSYNEQFF
TGTGCCAGCAGCTCGGACAGCTACAATGAGCAGTTCTTC
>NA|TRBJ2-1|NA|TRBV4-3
CASSTRRYNEQFF
TGCGCCAGCAGCACCCGACGGTACAATGAGCAGTTCTTC
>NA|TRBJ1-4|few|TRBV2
CASKGTNEKLFF
TGTGCCAGCAAGGGAACTAATGAAAAACTGTTTTTT
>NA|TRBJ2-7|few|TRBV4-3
CASSQVSGFGYEQYF
TGCGCCAGCAGCCAAGTATCAGGGTTTGGGTACGAGCAGTACTTC
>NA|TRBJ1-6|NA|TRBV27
CASQTGDNNSPLHF
TGTGCCAGCCAGACAGGAGACAATAATTCACCCCTCCACTTT
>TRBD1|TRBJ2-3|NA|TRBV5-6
CASSLERGTGGGTQYF
TGTGCCAGCAGCTTGGAACGTGGGACAGGGGGCGGTACGCAGTATTTT
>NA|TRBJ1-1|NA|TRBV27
CASSPGQLNTEAFF
TGTGCCAGCAGTCCGGGACAATTGAACACTGAAGCTTTCTTT
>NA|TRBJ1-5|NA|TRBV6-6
CASIDGGGNQPQHF
TGTGCCAGCATCGACGGAGGGGGCAATCAGCCCCAGCATTTT
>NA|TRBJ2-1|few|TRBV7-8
CASSFPYRDLRNEQFF
TGTGCCAGCAGCTTTCCTTACCGGGATCTCCGTAATGAGCAGTTCTTC
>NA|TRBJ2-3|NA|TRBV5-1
CASSLSPRENPRDSTDTQYF
TGCGCCAGCAGCTTGTCCCCCCGGGAGAACCCCCGGGATTCCACAGATACGCAGTATTTT
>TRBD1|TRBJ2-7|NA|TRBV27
CASSLSRTGAYEQYF
TGTGCCAGCAGTTTATCCAGGACAGGGGCCTACGAGCAGTACTTC
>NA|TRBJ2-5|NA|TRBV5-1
CASSLRETQYF
TGCGCCAGCAGCTTGAGAGAGACCCAGTACTTC
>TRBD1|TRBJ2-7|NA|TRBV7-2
CASSLGQGRIYEQYF
TGTGCCAGCAGCCTAGGACAGGGGAGAATTTACGAGCAGTACTTC
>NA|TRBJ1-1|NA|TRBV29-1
CSVDQNTEAFF
TGCAGCGTTGATCAGAACACTGAAGCTTTCTTT
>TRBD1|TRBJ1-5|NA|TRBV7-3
CARWDRQHF
TGTGCCAGATGGGACAGACAGCATTTT
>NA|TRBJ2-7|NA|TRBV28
CASSIKYEQYF
TGTGCCAGCAGCATAAAATACGAGCAGTACTTC
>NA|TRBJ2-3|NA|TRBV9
CASSVIPDTDTQYF
TGTGCCAGCAGCGTAATCCCAGACACAGATACGCAGTATTTT
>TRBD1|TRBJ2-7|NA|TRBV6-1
CASRGQGNYEQYF
TGTGCCAGCAGGGGACAGGGGAACTACGAGCAGTACTTC
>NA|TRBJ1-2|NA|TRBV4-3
CASSLGRGYQNGYTF
TGCGCCAGCAGCCTCGGGAGGGGATATCAGAATGGCTACACCTTC
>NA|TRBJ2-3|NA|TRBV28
CASSFSPPLQIDTQYF
TGTGCCAGCAGTTTCTCTCCCCCTCTACAGATAGATACGCAGTATTTT
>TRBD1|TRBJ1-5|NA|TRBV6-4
CASSATGGNQPQHF
TGTGCCAGCAGTGCCACAGGGGGCAATCAGCCCCAGCATTTT
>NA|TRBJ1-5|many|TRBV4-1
CASSHVSEGRQPQHF
TGCGCCAGCAGCCATGTCTCAGAAGGAAGACAGCCCCAGCATTTT
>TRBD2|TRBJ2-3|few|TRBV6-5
CASSYSGGGATDTQYF
TGTGCCAGCAGTTACTCAGGCGGGGGGGCGACAGATACGCAGTATTTT
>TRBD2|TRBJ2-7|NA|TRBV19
CASRGTGLAGGLGEQYF
TGTGCCAGCAGGGGTACGGGACTAGCGGGAGGATTGGGCGAGCAGTACTTC
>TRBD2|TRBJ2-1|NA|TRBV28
CASHSSGNFVGQFF
TGTGCCAGCCACTCTAGCGGGAATTTTGTAGGGCAGTTCTTC
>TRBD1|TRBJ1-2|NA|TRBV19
CASSITLTGNYGYTF
TGTGCCAGTAGCATAACGTTGACAGGGAACTATGGCTACACCTTC
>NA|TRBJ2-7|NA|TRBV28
CASSPGTYEQYF
TGTGCCAGCAGCCCCGGGACCTACGAGCAGTACTTC
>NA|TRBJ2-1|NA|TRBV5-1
CASSLIQRVYNEQFF
TGCGCCAGCAGCTTAATTCAGCGGGTCTACAATGAGCAGTTCTTC
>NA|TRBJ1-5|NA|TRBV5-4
CASSLGGVTNQPQHF
TGTGCCAGCAGCTTGGGAGGGGTTACCAATCAGCCCCAGCATTTT
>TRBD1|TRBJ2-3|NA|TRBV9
CASSRDSLNTDTQYF
TGTGCCAGCAGCCGGGACAGTCTCAACACAGATACGCAGTATTTT
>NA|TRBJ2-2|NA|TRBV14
CASQGSLQTGELFF
TGTGCCAGCCAAGGTTCTCTTCAGACCGGGGAGCTGTTTTTT
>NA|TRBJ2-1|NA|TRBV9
CASSVGGALVDNEQFF
TGTGCCAGCAGCGTAGGTGGGGCCTTGGTCGACAATGAGCAGTTCTTC
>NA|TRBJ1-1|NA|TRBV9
CASSLGGGTEAFF
TGTGCCAGCAGCCTCGGAGGGGGGACTGAAGCTTTCTTT
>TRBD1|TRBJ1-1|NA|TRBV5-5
CASSLGQGAGVAEAFF
TGTGCCAGCAGCTTAGGACAGGGCGCTGGGGTTGCTGAAGCTTTCTTT
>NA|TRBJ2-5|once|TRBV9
CASSPGVAEIQETQYF
TGTGCCAGCAGCCCTGGCGTAGCGGAAATCCAAGAGACCCAGTACTTC
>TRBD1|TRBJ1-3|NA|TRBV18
CASSTTGTDSGNTIYF
TGTGCCAGCTCCACGACAGGGACGGACTCTGGAAACACCATATATTTT
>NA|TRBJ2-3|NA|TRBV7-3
CASSFPLTDTQYF
TGTGCCAGCAGCTTCCCCCTCACAGATACGCAGTATTTT
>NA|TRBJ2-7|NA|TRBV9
CASSVEGGLYEQYF
TGTGCCAGCAGCGTAGAGGGTGGATTGTACGAGCAGTACTTC
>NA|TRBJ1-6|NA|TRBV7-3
CASSHRPGRGDSPLHF
TGTGCCAGCAGCCACCGCCCGGGGCGCGGGGATTCACCCCTCCACTTT
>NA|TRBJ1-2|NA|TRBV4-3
CASSQEARDYGYTF
TGCGCCAGCAGCCAAGAGGCCAGGGACTATGGCTACACCTTC